This T cell receptor beta chain was sequenced in a study of CD8+CD57+ T cells in acquired aplastic anemia listed by TCRdb under 2018. Describing the broader study: DNA extracted from sorted CD4+ and CD8+ cells had a mean of 3.2 ug, with a range of roughly 0.19 to 27.4 ug. CD8+CD57+ expansion was defined as a frequency above the mean frequency observed in healthy subjects.

Relative to germline, V is missing 1 base and J is missing 4 bases, with 4 bases of the junction outside any gene match. Its CDR3 holds 15 amino acids, cysteine through phenylalanine. This entry keeps only the CDR3 DNA: 45 bases, framed from base 1. As encoded in the germline V gene, CDR1 is LGHNA while CDR2 is YSLEER. Genomic DNA served as template for TCR beta VDJ combination and CDR3 sequence profiling. An Illumina HiSeq 2000 was the platform used for TCR repertoire sequencing. Under the source paper's analysis protocol: TRBV/TRBJ rearrangement plots, CDR3 size and DJ length profiles, and Simpson's diversity index were used to evaluate the repertoires. Whichever DNA sequence was most abundant in the deep sequencing data was defined as the immunodominant clone. CDR3 amino acid sequences were checked for sharing across subjects and were also compared against the VDJdb database and published repertoires. TCRdb's own reprocessing of the public reads used fastp at Q25 and MiXCR and kept productive beta chains. Rows are unified per CDR3 protein, each entry keeping the most common DNA and genes. These V and J calls originate from TCRdb's pipeline instead of the authors' own analysis. Recorded for this sample are fewer than 250,000 distinct CDR3 sequences; 45% to 50% of them occurred a single time. The biggest ten clones account for 7% to 10% of the sample.

Flow cytometry had shown CD8+CD57+ cell expansion in the patients selected for sequencing. Every patient had severe acquired aplastic anemia, diagnosed using the International Study of Aplastic Anemia and Agranulocytosis and Camitta criteria. No patient had received any therapy when blood was sampled. In the study, sorted CD4+ and CD8+ blood T cells from patients with severe aplastic anemia and from healthy subjects underwent deep sequencing of TCR repertoires. Patients were enrolled under clinicaltrials.gov protocols 00001620, 01623167, 00001397, 00071045, 00081523 and 00961064 in the USA. Ficoll-Paque density gradient centrifugation was used to isolate peripheral blood mononuclear cells. CD4+ and CD8+ T cells were sorted by FACS or magnetic beads before DNA extraction. The study at large found these results: Patients and healthy controls showed no significant difference in CD8+ Simpson's diversity (P=0.060). About 30 CD8+ CDR3 sequences were found to be shared between patients and controls, but these sequences appeared to be highly expressed in patients and within the immunodominant clones of the patients.

This clonotype was picked up many times. The target of this receptor is not known. Per-base qualities were not stored, and no clone one base away is much larger. This TCR came from a human donor with aplastic anemia. What was sequenced was sorted CD4+, CD8+, or CD8+CD57+ T cells (not recorded which) from PBMCs. The V and J segments used are TRBV4-3 and TRBJ2-5; a stretch of 9 junction bases matches TRBD2. The base sequence is TGCGCCAGCAGCCAAGTTGGGCGGGGGGGAGAGACCCAGTACTTC. This gives the protein CASSQVGRGGETQYF.